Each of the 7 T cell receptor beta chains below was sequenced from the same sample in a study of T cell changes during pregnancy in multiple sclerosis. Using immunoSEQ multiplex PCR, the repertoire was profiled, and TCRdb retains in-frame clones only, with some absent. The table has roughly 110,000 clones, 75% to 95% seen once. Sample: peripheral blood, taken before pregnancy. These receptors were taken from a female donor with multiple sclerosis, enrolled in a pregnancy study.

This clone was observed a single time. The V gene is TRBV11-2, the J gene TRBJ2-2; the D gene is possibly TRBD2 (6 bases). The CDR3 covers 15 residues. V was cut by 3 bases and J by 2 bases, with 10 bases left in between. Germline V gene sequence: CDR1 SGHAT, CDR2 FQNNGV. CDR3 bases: TGTGCCAGCAGCTTCTCCGGGAGTAACACCGGGGAGCTGTTTTTT. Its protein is CASSFSGSNTGELFF.

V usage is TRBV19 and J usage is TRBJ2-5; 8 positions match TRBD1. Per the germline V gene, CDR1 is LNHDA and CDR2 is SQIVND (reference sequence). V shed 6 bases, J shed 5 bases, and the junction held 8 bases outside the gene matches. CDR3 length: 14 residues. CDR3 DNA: TGTGCCAGTAGGCCTACAGGGGGGAGGGAGACCCAGTACTTC. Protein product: CASRPTGGRETQYF.

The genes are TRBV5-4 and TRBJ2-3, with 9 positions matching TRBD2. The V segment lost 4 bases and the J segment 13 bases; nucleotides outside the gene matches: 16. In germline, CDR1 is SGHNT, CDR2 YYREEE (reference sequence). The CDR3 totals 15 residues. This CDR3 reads CASSQGGRALGWEYF. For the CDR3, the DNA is TGTGCCAGCAGCCAAGGCGGGAGGGCCTTGGGCTGGGAGTATTTT.

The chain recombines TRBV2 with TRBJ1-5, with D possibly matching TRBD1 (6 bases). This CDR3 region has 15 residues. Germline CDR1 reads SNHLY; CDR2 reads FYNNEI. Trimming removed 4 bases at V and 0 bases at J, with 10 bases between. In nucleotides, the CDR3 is TGTGCCAGCAGTGCACAGGGACATAGCAATCAGCCCCAGCATTTT. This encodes CASSAQGHSNQPQHF. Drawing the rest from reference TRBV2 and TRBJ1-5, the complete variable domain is EPEVTQTPSHQVTQMGQEVILRCVPISNHLYFYWYRQILGQKVEFLVSFYNNEISEKSEIFDDQFSVERPDGSNFTLKIRSTKLEDSAMYFCASSAQGHSNQPQHFGDGTRLSIL.

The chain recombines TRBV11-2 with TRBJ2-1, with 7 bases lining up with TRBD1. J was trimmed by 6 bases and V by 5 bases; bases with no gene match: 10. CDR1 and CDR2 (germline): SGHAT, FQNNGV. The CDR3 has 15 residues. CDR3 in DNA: TGTGCCAGCAGCCCGTTTGGTAGGGGGCGCAATGAGCAGTTCTTC. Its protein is CASSPFGRGRNEQFF.

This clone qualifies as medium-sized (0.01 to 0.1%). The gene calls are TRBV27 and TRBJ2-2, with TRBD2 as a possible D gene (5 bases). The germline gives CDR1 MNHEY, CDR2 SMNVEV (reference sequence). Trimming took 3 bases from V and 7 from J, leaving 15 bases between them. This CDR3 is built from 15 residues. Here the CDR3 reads CASSFMMGSIGELFF. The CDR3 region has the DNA TGTGCCAGCAGTTTTATGATGGGGAGTATCGGGGAGCTGTTTTTT.

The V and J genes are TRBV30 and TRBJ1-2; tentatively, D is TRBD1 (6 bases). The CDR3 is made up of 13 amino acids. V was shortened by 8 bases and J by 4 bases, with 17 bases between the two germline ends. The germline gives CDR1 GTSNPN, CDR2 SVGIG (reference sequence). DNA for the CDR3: TGTGCCGGGCAAAAGGACAGAGCCTATGGCTACACCTTC. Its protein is CAGQKDRAYGYTF.